Sequencing of this T cell receptor beta chain was carried out in a study of blood T cell repertoires in COVID-19. Germline CDR1 PRHDT, CDR2 FYEKMQ (reference sequence). V was cut by 6 bases and J by 2 bases, with 11 bases left in between. The CDR3 has 14 amino acids. Repertoires were generated with immunoSEQ multiplex PCR, while TCRdb's copy carries only in-frame clones and drops some. The repertoire holds roughly 100,000 clones, approximately 91% seen once, with 3.5% to 4.5% in the top ten. The sample comprised peripheral blood. The J gene is TRBJ1-3, the V gene TRBV13; D unclear. This TCR was sampled from a man aged 18 to 30 with acute or convalescent COVID-19. The CDR3 loop reads CASRRLGTGNTIYF. For the CDR3, the DNA is TGTGCCAGCAGACGACTCGGCACTGGAAACACCATATATTTT. Complete variable domain (other parts from reference TRBV13 and TRBJ1-3): AAGVIQSPRHLIKEKRETATLKCYPIPRHDTVYWYQQGPGQDPQFLISFYEKMQSDKGSIPDRFSAQQFSDYHSELNMSSLELGDSALYFCASRRLGTGNTIYFGEGSWLTVV.